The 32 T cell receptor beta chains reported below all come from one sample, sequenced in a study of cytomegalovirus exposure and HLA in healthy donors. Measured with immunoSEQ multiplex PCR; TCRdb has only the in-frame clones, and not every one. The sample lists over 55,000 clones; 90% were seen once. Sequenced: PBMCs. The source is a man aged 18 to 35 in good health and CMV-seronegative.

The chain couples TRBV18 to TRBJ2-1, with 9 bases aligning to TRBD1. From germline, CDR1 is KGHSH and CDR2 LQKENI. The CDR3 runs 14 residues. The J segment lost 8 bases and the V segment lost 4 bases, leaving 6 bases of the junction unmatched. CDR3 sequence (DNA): TGTGCCAGCTCACGGACAGGGGTGAAGGATGAGCAGTTCTTC. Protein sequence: CASSRTGVKDEQFF.

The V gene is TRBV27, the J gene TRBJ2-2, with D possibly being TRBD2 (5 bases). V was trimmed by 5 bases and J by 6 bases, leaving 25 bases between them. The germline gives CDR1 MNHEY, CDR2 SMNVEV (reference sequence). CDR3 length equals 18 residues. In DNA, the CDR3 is TGTGCCAGCAGTCCCGGTCCTTCAAGAGGGAAGTCGTCCGGGGAGCTGTTTTTT. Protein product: CASSPGPSRGKSSGELFF.

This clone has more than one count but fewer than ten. Here the CDR3 reads CASSEEEGAPGNTIYF. In DNA, the CDR3 is TGTGCCAGCAGTGAAGAGGAGGGGGCGCCTGGAAACACCATATATTTT. The rearrangement joins TRBV6-1 to TRBJ1-3; TRBD1 matches 7 bases. The CDR3 totals 16 residues. Germline trimming cut 1 base from V and 2 bases from J; bases unmatched to any gene: 5. CDR1 and CDR2 (germline): MNHNS, SASEGT.

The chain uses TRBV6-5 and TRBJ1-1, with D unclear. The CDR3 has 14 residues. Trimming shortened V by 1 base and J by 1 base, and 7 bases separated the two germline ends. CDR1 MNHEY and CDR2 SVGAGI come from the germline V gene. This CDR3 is CASSYFAENTEAFF. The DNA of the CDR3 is TGTGCCAGCAGTTACTTTGCAGAGAACACTGAAGCTTTCTTT.

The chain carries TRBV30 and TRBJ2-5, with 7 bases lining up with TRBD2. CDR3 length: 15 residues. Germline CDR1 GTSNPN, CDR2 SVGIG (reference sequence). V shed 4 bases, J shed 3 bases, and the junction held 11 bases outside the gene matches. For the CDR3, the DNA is TGTGCCTGGACAGTTCAGACTAGCCTGAAAGAGACCCAGTACTTC. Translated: CAWTVQTSLKETQYF.

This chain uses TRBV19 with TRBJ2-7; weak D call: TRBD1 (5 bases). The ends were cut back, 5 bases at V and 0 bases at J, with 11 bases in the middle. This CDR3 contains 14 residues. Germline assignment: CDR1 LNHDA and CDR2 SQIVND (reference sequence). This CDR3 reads CASSQGWGSYEQYF. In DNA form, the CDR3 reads TGTGCCAGTAGTCAGGGATGGGGCTCCTACGAGCAGTACTTC.

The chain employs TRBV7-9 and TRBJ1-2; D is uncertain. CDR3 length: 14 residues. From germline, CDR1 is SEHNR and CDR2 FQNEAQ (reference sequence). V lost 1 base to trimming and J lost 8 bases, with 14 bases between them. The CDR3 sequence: CASSLDFGSSGYTF. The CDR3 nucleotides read TGTGCCAGCAGCTTAGACTTCGGTTCTTCCGGCTACACCTTC.

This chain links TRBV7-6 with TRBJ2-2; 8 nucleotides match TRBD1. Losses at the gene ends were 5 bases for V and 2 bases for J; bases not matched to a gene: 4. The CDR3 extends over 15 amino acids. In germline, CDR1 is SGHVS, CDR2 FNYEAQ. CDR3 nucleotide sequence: TGTGCCAGCAGCGTGACAGGGGTTAACACCGGGGAGCTGTTTTTT. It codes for CASSVTGVNTGELFF.

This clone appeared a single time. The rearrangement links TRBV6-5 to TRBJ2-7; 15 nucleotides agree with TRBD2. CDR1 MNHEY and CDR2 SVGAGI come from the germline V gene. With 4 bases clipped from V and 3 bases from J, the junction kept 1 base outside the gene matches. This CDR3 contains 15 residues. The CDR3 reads CASSWTSGRVYEQYF. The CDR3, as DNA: TGTGCCAGCAGTTGGACTAGCGGGAGGGTCTACGAGCAGTACTTC.

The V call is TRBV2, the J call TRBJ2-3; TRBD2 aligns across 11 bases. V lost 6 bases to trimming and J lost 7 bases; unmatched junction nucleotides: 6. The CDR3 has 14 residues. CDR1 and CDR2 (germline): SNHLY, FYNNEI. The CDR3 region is CASRLAGDLHTQYF. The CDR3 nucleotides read TGTGCCAGCAGACTAGCGGGAGACCTCCATACGCAGTATTTT.

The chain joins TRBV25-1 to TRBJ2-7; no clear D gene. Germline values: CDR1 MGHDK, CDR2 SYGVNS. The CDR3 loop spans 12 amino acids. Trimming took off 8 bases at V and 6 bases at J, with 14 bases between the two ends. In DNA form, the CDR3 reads TGTGCCAGCTCCCAGACCGCTAGCGAGCAGTACTTC. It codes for CASSQTASEQYF.

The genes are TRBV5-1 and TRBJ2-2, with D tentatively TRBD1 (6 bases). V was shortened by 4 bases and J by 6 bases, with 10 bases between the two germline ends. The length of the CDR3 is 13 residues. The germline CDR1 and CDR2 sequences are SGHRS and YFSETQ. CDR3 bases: TGCGCCAGCAGCATCAGGGGTGCCGGGGAGCTGTTTTTT. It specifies CASSIRGAGELFF.

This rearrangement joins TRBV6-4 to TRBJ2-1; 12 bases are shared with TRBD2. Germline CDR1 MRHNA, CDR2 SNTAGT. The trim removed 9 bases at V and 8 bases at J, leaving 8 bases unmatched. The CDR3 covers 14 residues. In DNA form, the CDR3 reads TGTGCCAGGGTCCTAGCGGGAGGGCTGGATGAGCAGTTCTTC. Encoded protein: CARVLAGGLDEQFF.

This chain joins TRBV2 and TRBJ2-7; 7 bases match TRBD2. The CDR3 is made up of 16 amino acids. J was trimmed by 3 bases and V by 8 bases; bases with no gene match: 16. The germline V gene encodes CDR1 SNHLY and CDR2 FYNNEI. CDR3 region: CASLAGPDPDYYEQYF. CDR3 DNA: TGTGCCAGCTTAGCGGGCCCTGATCCTGACTACTACGAGCAGTACTTC.

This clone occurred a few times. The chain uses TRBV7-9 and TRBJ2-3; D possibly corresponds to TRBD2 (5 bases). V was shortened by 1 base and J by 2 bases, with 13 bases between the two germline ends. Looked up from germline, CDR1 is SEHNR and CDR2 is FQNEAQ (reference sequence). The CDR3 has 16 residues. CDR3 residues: CASSLVRTFLTDTQYF. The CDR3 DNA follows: TGTGCCAGCAGCTTAGTGAGGACTTTTCTCACAGATACGCAGTATTTT. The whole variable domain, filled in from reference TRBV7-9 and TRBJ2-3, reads DTGVSQNPRHKITKRGQNVTFRCDPISEHNRLYWYRQTLGQGPEFLTYFQNEAQLEKSRLLSDRFSAERPKGSFSTLEIQRTEQGDSAMYLCASSLVRTFLTDTQYFGPGTRLTVL.

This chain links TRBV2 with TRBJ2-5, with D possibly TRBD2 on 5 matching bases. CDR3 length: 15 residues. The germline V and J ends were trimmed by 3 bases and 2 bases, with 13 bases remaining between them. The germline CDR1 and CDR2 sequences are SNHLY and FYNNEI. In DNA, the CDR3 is TGTGCCAGCAGTGAGGTGACAACTAGACAAGAGACCCAGTACTTC. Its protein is CASSEVTTRQETQYF.

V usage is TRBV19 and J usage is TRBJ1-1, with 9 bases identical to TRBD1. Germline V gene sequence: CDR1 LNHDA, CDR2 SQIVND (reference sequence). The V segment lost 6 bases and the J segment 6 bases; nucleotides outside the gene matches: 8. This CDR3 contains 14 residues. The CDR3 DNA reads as TGTGCCAGTAGGTGGACAGGGGAGGTTTCTGAAGCTTTCTTT. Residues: CASRWTGEVSEAFF.

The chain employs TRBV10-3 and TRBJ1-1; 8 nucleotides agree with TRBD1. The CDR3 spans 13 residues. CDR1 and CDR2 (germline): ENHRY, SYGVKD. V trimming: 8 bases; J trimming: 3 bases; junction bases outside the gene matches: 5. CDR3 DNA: TGTGCCATCGGAAAGGACAGGGACACTGAAGCTTTCTTT. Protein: CAIGKDRDTEAFF.

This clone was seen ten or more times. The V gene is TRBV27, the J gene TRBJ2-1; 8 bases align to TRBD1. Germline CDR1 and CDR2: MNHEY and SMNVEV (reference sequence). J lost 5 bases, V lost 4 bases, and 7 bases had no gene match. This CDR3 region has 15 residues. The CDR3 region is CASSYGGQVNNEQFF. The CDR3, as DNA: TGTGCCAGCAGTTATGGGGGACAGGTAAACAATGAGCAGTTCTTC.

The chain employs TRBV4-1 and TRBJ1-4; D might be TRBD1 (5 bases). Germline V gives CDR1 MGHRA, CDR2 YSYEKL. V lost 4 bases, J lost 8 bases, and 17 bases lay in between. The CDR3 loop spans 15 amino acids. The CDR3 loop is CASSPPGTMGEKLFF. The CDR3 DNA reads TGCGCCAGCAGCCCTCCCGGGACTATGGGCGAAAAACTGTTTTTT.

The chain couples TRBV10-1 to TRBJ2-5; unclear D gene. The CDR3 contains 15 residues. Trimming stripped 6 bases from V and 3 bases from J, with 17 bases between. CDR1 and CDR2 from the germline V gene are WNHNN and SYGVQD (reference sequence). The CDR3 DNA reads TGCGCCAGCAGGAACCCAAGAATAGCTGAAGAGACCCAGTACTTC. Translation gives CASRNPRIAEETQYF.

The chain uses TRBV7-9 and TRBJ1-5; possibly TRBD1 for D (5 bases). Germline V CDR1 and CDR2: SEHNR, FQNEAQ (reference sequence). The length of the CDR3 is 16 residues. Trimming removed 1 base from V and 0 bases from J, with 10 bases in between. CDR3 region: CASSLVQGGSNQPQHF. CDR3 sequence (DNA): TGTGCCAGCAGCTTAGTGCAGGGAGGTAGCAATCAGCCCCAGCATTTT.

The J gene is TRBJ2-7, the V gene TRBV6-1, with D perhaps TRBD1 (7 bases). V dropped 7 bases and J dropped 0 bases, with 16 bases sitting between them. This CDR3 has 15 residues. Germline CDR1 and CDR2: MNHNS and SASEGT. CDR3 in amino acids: CASNIQGTGSYEQYF. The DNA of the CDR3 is TGTGCCAGCAACATACAGGGGACTGGCTCCTACGAGCAGTACTTC.

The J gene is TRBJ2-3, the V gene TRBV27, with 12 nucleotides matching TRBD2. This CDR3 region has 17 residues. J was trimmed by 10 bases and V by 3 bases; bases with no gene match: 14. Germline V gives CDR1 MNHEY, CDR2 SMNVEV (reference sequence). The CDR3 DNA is TGTGCCAGCAGTTTTAAACTAGCGGGAGGAGATCCCCGGTCGCAGTATTTT. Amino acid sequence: CASSFKLAGGDPRSQYF.

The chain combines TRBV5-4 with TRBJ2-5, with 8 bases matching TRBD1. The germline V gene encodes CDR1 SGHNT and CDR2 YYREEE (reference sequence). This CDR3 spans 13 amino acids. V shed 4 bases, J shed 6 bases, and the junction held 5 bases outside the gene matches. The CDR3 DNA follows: TGTGCCAGCAGCGCGGGACAGGCAAAGACCCAGTACTTC. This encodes CASSAGQAKTQYF.

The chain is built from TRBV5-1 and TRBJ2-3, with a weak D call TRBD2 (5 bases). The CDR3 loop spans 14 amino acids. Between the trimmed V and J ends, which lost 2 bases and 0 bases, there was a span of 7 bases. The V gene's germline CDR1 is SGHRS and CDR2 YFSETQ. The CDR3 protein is CASSFGVSTDTQYF. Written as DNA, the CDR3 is TGCGCCAGCAGCTTCGGGGTGAGCACAGATACGCAGTATTTT.

The CDR3 here is CASRLGAENTGELFF. The CDR3, as DNA: TGTGCCAGCAGGTTGGGGGCGGAGAACACCGGGGAGCTGTTTTTT. The chain recombines TRBV2 with TRBJ2-2; the D gene is possibly TRBD1 (6 bases). The CDR3 loop spans 15 amino acids. Germline V gene lookup returns CDR1 SNHLY and CDR2 FYNNEI. Deletions cut 6 bases from V and 1 base from J, with 12 bases between.

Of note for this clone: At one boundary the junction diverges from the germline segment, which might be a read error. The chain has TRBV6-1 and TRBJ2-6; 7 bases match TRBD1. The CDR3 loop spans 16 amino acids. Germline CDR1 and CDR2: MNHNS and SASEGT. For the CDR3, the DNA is TGTGCCAGCAGGGAAGGGGGCGCGTATGGGGCCAACGTCCTGACTTTC. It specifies CASREGGAYGANVLTF.

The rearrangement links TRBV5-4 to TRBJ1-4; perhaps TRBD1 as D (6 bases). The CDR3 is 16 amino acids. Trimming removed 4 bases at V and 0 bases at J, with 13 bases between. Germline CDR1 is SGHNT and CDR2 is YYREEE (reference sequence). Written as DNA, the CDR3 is TGTGCCAGCAGCATAGGACAGCCCTCAACTAATGAAAAACTGTTTTTT. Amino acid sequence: CASSIGQPSTNEKLFF.

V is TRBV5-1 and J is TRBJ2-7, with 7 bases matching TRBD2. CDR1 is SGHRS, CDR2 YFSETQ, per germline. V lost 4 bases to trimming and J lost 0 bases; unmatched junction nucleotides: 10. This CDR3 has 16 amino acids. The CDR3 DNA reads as TGCGCCAGCAGCCCCGGACTAAGCGGGATCTCCTACGAGCAGTACTTC. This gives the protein CASSPGLSGISYEQYF.

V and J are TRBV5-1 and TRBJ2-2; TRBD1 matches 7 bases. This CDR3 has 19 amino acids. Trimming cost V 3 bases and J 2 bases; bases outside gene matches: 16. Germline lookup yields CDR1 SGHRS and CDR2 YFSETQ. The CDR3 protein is CASSSPIGTARKNTGELFF. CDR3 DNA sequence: TGCGCCAGCAGCTCGCCTATTGGGACAGCTAGAAAAAACACCGGGGAGCTGTTTTTT. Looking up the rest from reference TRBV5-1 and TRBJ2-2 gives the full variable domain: KAGVTQTPRYLIKTRGQQVTLSCSPISGHRSVSWYQQTPGQGLQFLFEYFSETQRNKGNFPGRFSGRQFSNSRSEMNVSTLELGDSALYLCASSSPIGTARKNTGELFFGEGSRLTVL.

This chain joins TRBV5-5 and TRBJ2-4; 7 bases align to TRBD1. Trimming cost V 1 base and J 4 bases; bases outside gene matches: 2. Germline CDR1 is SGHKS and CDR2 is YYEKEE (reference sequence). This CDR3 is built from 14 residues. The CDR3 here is CASSLWDSKNIQYF. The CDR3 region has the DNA TGTGCCAGCAGCTTGTGGGACAGTAAAAACATTCAGTACTTC.